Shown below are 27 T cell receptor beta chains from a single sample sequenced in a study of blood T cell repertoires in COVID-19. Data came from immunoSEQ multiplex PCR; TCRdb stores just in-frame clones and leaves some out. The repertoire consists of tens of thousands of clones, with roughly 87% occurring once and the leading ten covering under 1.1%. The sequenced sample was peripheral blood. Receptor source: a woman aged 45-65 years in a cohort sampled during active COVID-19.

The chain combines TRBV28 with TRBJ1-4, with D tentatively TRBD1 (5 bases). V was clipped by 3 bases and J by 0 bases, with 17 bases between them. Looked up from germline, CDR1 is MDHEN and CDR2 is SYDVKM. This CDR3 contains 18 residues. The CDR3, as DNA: TGTGCCAGCAGTTTGCCAGGGTGGAATCAAGCAACTAATGAAAAACTGTTTTTT. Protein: CASSLPGWNQATNEKLFF.

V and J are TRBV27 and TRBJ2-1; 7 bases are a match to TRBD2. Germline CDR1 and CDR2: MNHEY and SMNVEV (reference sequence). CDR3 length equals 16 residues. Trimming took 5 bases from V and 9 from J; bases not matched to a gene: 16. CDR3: CASSPLGSGWEVEQFF. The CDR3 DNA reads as TGTGCCAGCAGTCCCCTCGGTAGCGGGTGGGAGGTTGAGCAGTTCTTC.

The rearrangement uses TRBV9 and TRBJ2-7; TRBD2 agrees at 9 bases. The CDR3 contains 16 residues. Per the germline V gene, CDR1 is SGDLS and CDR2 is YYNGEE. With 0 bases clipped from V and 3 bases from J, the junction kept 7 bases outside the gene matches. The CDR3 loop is CASSVAASGTYYEQYF. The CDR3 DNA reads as TGTGCCAGCAGCGTAGCGGCTAGCGGGACCTACTACGAGCAGTACTTC.

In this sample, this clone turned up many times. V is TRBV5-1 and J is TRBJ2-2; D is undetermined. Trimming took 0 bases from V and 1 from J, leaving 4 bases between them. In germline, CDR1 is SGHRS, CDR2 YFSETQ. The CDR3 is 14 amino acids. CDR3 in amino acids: CASSLAGNTGELFF. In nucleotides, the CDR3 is TGCGCCAGCAGCTTGGCCGGGAACACCGGGGAGCTGTTTTTT.

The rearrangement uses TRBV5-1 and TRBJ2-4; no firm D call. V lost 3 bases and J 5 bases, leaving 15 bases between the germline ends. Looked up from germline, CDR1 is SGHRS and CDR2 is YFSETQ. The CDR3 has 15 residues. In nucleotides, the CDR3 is TGCGCCAGCAGCTATCTTCCCGGCCAGGAAAACATTCAGTACTTC. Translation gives CASSYLPGQENIQYF.

The CDR3 sequence is CASSLQGSNYGYTF. For the CDR3, the DNA is TGTGCCAGCAGCCTACAGGGCAGTAACTATGGCTACACCTTC. The V and J genes are TRBV7-3 and TRBJ1-2, with D perhaps matching TRBD1 (6 bases). The CDR3 is made up of 14 amino acids. Germline CDR1 is SGHTA and CDR2 is FQGTGA. V shed 5 bases and J shed 1 base, with 11 bases lying between them.

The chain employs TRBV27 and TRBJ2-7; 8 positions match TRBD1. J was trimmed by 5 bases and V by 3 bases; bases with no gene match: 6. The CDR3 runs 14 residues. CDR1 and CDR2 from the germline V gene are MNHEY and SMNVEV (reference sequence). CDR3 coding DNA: TGTGCCAGCAGTTTCGGACAGGGTTTCCACGAGCAGTACTTC. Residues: CASSFGQGFHEQYF.

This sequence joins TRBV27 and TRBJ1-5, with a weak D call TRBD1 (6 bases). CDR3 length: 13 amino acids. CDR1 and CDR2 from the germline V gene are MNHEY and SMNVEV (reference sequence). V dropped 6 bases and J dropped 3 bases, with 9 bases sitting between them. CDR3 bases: TGTGCCAGCAGCTACAGGGACAATCAGCCCCAGCATTTT. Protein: CASSYRDNQPQHF.

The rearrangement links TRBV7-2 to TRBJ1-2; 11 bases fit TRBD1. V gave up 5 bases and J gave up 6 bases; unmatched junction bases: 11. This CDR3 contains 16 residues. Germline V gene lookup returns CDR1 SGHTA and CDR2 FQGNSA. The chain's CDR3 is CASSTLGTGGKDGYTF. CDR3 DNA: TGTGCCAGCAGCACCCTCGGGACAGGGGGAAAGGATGGCTACACCTTC.

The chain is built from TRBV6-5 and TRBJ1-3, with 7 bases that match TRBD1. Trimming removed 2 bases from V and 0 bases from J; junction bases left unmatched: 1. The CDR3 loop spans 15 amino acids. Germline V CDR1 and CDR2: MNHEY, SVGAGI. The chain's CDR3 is CASSYDRASGNTIYF. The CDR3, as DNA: TGTGCCAGCAGTTACGACAGGGCCTCTGGAAACACCATATATTTT.

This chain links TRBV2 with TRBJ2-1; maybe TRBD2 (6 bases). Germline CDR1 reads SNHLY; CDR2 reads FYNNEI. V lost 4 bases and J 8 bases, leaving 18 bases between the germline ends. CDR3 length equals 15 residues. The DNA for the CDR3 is TGTGCCAGCAGTGCAATAGACTGGGGAGGCGATGAGCAGTTCTTC. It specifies CASSAIDWGGDEQFF.

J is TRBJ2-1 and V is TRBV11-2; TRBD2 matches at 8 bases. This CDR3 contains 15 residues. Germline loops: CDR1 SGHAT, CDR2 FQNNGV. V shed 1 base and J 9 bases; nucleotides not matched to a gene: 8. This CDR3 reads CASSLGTGGPGEQFF. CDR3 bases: TGTGCCAGCAGCTTAGGGACGGGAGGGCCGGGTGAGCAGTTCTTC. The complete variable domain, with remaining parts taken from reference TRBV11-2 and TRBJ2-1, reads EAGVAQSPRYKIIEKRQSVAFWCNPISGHATLYWYQQILGQGPKLLIQFQNNGVVDDSQLPKDRFSAERLKGVDSTLKIQPAKLEDSAVYLCASSLGTGGPGEQFFGPGTRLTVL.

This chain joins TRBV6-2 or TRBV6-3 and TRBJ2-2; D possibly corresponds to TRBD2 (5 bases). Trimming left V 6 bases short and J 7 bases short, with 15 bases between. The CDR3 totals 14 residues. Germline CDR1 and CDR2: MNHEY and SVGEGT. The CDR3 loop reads CASSNSGWNGELFF. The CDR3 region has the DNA TGTGCCAGCAGCAACTCGGGGTGGAACGGGGAGCTGTTTTTT.

CDR3 nucleotide sequence: TGTGCCTGGAGTGTAAGGGCGGGGGGTTACAATGAGCAGTTCTTC. As protein: CAWSVRAGGYNEQFF. V and J are TRBV30 and TRBJ2-1; TRBD2 agrees at 8 bases. The CDR3 has 15 residues. The trim removed 0 bases at V and 4 bases at J, leaving 5 bases unmatched. Per the germline V gene, CDR1 is GTSNPN and CDR2 is SVGIG (reference sequence).

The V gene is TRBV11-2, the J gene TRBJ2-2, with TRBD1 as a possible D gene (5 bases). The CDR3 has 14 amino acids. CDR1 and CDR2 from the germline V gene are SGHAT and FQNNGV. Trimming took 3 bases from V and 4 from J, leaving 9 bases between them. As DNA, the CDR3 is TGTGCCAGCAGCTTGACAGATTTCACCGGGGAGCTGTTTTTT. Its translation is CASSLTDFTGELFF.

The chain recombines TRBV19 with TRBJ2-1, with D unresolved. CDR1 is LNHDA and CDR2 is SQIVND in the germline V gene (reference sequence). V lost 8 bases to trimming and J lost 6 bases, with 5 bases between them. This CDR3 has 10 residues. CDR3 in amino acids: CASSGNEQFF. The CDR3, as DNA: TGTGCCAGTTCAGGCAATGAGCAGTTCTTC.

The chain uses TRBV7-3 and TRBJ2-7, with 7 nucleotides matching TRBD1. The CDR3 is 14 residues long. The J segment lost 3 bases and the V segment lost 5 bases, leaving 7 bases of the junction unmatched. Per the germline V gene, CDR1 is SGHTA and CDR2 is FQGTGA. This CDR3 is CASSPQQGVYEQYF. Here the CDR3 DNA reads TGTGCCAGCAGCCCCCAGCAGGGGGTCTACGAGCAGTACTTC.

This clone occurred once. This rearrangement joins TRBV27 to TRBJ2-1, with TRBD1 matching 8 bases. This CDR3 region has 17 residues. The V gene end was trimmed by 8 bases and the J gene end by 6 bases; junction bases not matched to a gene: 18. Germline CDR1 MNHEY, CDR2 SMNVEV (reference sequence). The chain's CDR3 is CASLGEDRAQDPNEQFF. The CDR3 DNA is TGTGCCAGCCTGGGGGAGGACAGGGCCCAAGACCCCAATGAGCAGTTCTTC.

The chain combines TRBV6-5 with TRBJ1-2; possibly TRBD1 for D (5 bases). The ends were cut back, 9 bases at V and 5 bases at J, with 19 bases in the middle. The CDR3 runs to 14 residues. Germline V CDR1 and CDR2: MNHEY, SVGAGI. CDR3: CASSSGGRRYGYTF. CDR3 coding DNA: TGTGCCAGTTCTTCCGGGGGTAGACGGTATGGCTACACCTTC.

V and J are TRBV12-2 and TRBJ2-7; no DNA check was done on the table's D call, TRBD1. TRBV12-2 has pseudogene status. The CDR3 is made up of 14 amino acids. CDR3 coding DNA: TGTGCAAGTCGCCTGCTGGGACACCCTTACGAGCAGTACTTC. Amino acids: CASRLLGHPYEQYF.

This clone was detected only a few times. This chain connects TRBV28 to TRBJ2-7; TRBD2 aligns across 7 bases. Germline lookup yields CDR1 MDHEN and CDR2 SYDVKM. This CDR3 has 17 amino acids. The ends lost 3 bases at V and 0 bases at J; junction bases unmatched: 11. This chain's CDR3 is CASSLREGILISYEQYF. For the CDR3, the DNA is TGTGCCAGCAGTTTGAGGGAGGGGATCCTTATCTCCTACGAGCAGTACTTC.

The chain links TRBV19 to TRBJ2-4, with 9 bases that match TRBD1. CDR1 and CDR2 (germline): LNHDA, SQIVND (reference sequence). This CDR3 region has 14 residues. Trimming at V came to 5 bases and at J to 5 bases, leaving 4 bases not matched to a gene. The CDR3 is CASSDRDRENIQYF. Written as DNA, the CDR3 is TGTGCCAGTAGTGACCGGGACAGGGAAAACATTCAGTACTTC.

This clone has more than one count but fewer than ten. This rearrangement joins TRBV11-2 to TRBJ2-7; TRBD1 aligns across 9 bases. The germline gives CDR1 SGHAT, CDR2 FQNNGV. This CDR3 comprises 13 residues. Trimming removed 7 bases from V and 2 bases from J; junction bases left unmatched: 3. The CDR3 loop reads CASTGTGPYEQYF. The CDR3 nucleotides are TGTGCCAGCACCGGGACAGGGCCCTACGAGCAGTACTTC.

CDR3 DNA: TGTGCCAGCAGCCAAGGGTCAGCGGGGGGAAGTGGCTACACCTTC. This encodes CASSQGSAGGSGYTF. The genes are TRBV3-1 (or the pseudogene TRBV3-2) and TRBJ1-2, with D possibly being TRBD1 (5 bases). This CDR3 contains 15 residues. Germline V gives CDR1 LGHDT, CDR2 YNNKEL (reference sequence). V shed 1 base and J shed 7 bases, with 16 bases lying between them.

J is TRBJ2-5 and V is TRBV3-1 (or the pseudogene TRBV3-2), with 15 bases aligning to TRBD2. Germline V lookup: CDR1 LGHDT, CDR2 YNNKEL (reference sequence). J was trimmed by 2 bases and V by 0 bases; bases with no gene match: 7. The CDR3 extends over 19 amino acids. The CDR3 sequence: CASSQDQGLAGGTQETQYF. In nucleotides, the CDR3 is TGTGCCAGCAGCCAAGATCAAGGACTAGCGGGAGGGACTCAAGAGACCCAGTACTTC.

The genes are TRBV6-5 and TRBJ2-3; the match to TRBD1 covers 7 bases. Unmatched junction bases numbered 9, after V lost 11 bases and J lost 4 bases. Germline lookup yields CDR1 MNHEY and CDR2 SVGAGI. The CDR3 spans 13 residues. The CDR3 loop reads CAGRRQGADTQYF. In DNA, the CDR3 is TGTGCCGGGCGGAGACAGGGAGCAGATACGCAGTATTTT.

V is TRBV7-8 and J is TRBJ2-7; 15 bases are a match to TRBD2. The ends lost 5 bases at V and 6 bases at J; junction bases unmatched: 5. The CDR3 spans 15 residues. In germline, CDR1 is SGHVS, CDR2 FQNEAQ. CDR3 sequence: CASSTGLAGGTEQYF. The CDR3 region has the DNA TGTGCCAGCAGCACGGGACTAGCGGGAGGAACCGAGCAGTACTTC.